This T cell receptor (beta chain) was captured in a study of blood T cell repertoires in COVID-19. Across the study: T cells, B-cell-depleted T cells, or PBMCs provided the cDNA or gDNA that served as material.

V was pared by 2 bases and J by 3 bases, with 7 bases between. The CDR3 has 13 residues. Everyone who took part was roughly 18 to 89 years old, and they came from roughly 25 US areas. Some clones are missing from TCRdb's copy, which holds only in-frame ones; the method was immunoSEQ multiplex PCR. The sample yields around 200,000 clones, more than 80% seen once. The sequence came from a man aged 35-49 years who had recovered from COVID-19. The sample comprised PBMCs or T cells enriched from blood (not recorded which). J is TRBJ1-1 and V is TRBV12-3 or TRBV12-4, with no clear D. The DNA of the CDR3 is TGTGCCAGCAGTTTAACGGGGTACACTGAAGCTTTCTTT. Protein product: CASSLTGYTEAFF.